This TCR beta chain stems from a study of early T cells in non-severe SARS-CoV-2 infection (dated by TCRdb to the early 2020s). For context, the study as a whole: Bulk RNA from unsorted whole blood was used for TCR sequencing, so alpha and beta chains could not be paired.

Overall results and qualifications from the work: VDJdb matching was skewed toward anti-spike CD8 responses and likely underestimated virus-specific expansions by missing private and CD4 specificities.

The library was obtained by 5' RACE. Sequencer: NextSeq 500. To correct for sequencing error and PCR bias, the TCR library protocol tagged individual cDNA molecules with unique molecular identifiers. TCR alpha and beta chains were both sequenced, and the abundances of alpha and beta sequences in each sample were closely correlated with each other. Regarding the original processing steps: Decombinator V4 was used to annotate TCR sequences for V gene, J gene and CDR3. TCRs were defined as expanded if a significant change between any two time points was detected under a Poisson model with p below 0.0001. TCR abundances were normalised to the total number of TCRs sequenced per sample and were expressed as counts per million. MAIT TCRs were defined by TRAV1-2 paired with TRAJ12, TRAJ20 or TRAJ33, and iNKT TCRs by TRAV10 paired with TRAJ18. A search of VDJdb, accessed on 1 November 2021, was run for TCRs annotated to CMV, EBV and SARS-CoV-2, with TCRs annotated for multiple antigens excluded. The public reads were quality trimmed at Q25 with fastp and then assembled into clones with MiXCR by TCRdb, keeping productive beta chains. Merged by CDR3 protein, the rows form single entries marked with the most common genes and DNA. The authors' filters were not applied to this entry. The sample yields fewer than 85,000 distinct CDR3 sequences; approximately 15% were counted once. The top ten clonotypes cover more than 1.2% of the sample.

The study was a case-control design nested within a healthcare worker cohort in London, UK, with weekly nasopharyngeal swab PCR tests and blood sampling. Healthcare workers were recruited during the week of the UK lockdown, between 23 and 31 March 2020, and followed weekly for up to about 15 weeks. This clonotype occurred a few times. The specificity of this receptor is unknown. No base qualities exist here, and no much larger clone lies one base off it. From a lookup of the germline V gene (reference sequence), CDR1 and CDR2 are MNHNY and SVGAGI. V lost 9 bases and J lost 1 base; the stretch between them is 15 bases long. Its CDR3 holds 15 amino acids, cysteine through phenylalanine. The CDR3 DNA has 45 bases and is translated from base 1.

The sequenced sample was whole blood. The rearrangement combines TRBV6-6 with TRBJ2-2; a weak D assignment points to TRBD2 (5 bases agree). The source is an adult who was a healthcare worker with PCR-confirmed SARS-CoV-2 infection or an uninfected control (not recorded which). The CDR3 is CASRGDNLNTGELFF. The DNA is as follows: TGTGCCAGTCGGGGAGACAACTTGAACACCGGGGAGCTGTTTTTT.